These 15 T cell receptor beta chains were sequenced from one sample in a study of response to subunit inactivated influenza vaccine. TCRdb redid the calling of the RT-PCR reads with MiXCR, one entry per CDR3 protein. Among about 190,000 distinct CDR3 sequences listed, about an eighth were seen once. Here the sequenced sample was CD8+ T cells sorted from PBMCs, taken about 5 days after vaccination. These receptors were taken from a man aged 50 to 59 who received an inactivated influenza vaccine.

This clonotype was recorded at least ten times. The rearrangement joins TRBV7-9 to TRBJ2-3; D is unclear. Germline V gives CDR1 SEHNR, CDR2 FQNEAQ (reference sequence). CDR3 size: 15 residues. Deletions cut 2 bases from V and 2 bases from J, with 11 bases between. Here the CDR3 reads CASSLNGPFTDTQYF. CDR3 nucleotide sequence: TGTGCCAGCAGCTTAAACGGGCCCTTCACAGATACGCAGTATTTT.

The CDR3 DNA is TGTGCCAGCAGCCACGCCTTTAATGGACTACAAGACTACGAGCAGTACTTC. It yields the protein CASSHAFNGLQDYEQYF. The rearrangement links TRBV4-2 to TRBJ2-7; D may be TRBD2 (6 bases). CDR3 length: 17 amino acids. Trimming took off 3 bases at V and 3 bases at J, with 21 bases between the two ends. Germline CDR1 and CDR2: LGHNA and YNFKEQ.

This clonotype came up a few times. V usage is TRBV5-1 and J usage is TRBJ2-7, with no clear D. The CDR3 has 13 residues. V was pared by 0 bases and J by 3 bases, with 7 bases between. Germline V gives CDR1 SGHRS, CDR2 YFSETQ. This chain's CDR3 is CASSLAIGYEQYF. CDR3 nucleotide sequence: TGCGCCAGCAGCTTGGCCATCGGCTACGAGCAGTACTTC.

The chain has TRBV4-3 and TRBJ2-2; 9 positions agree with TRBD1. CDR1 is LGHNA and CDR2 is YSLEER in the germline V gene. This CDR3 region has 17 residues. The ends lost 1 base at V and 8 bases at J; junction bases unmatched: 11. CDR3 coding DNA: TGCGCCAGCAGCCAAGGGTGGAAGGGACAGGGAGCAGGGGAGCTGTTTTTT. Translated: CASSQGWKGQGAGELFF.

This clonotype occurred many times. The CDR3 sequence is CASSSTSGRNEQFF. CDR3 nucleotide sequence: TGTGCCAGCAGCTCGACTAGCGGGAGGAATGAGCAGTTCTTC. The V call is TRBV7-9, the J call TRBJ2-1; 13 bases are a match to TRBD2. The length of the CDR3 is 14 residues. J lost 7 bases, V lost 4 bases, and 1 base had no gene match. Germline values: CDR1 SEHNR, CDR2 FQNEAQ (reference sequence).

This clonotype was counted ten times or more. The V and J genes are TRBV24-1 and TRBJ2-1; 12 bases align to TRBD2. The CDR3 extends over 16 amino acids. Germline V CDR1 and CDR2: KGHDR, SFDVKD. V lost 0 bases, J lost 9 bases, and 5 bases stayed unmatched. The chain's CDR3 is CATSDLWTSGKGEQFF. The CDR3 bases are TGTGCCACCAGTGATTTGTGGACTAGCGGGAAAGGTGAGCAGTTCTTC.

There are many counts of this clonotype. This chain links TRBV13 with TRBJ2-1; TRBD1 aligns across 7 bases. The CDR3 sequence is 15 residues long. The germline gives CDR1 PRHDT, CDR2 FYEKMQ (reference sequence). V was clipped by 0 bases and J by 3 bases; unmatched bases: 2. The CDR3: CASSLGTGLYNEQFF. The CDR3 DNA reads TGTGCCAGCAGCTTAGGGACAGGGCTCTACAATGAGCAGTTCTTC.

This clonotype was seen ten or more times. The rearrangement joins TRBV25-1 to TRBJ2-1, with 9 bases that match TRBD1. The CDR3 has 22 amino acids. The germline V gene has CDR1 MGHDK and CDR2 SYGVNS. The J segment lost 7 bases and the V segment lost 3 bases, leaving 28 bases of the junction unmatched. The CDR3 sequence is CASSDLRVDSDRGLHYWNEQFF. In DNA, the CDR3 is TGTGCCAGCAGTGACTTAAGAGTAGATTCGGACAGGGGACTACATTATTGGAATGAGCAGTTCTTC.

V and J are TRBV4-2 and TRBJ2-6; D is undetermined. The V gene lost 0 bases and the J gene lost 0 bases, with 3 bases spanning the gap. This CDR3 spans 15 amino acids. Germline assignment: CDR1 LGHNA and CDR2 YNFKEQ. The DNA of the CDR3 is TGTGCCAGCAGCCAAGAGAGCTCTGGGGCCAACGTCCTGACTTTC. It yields the protein CASSQESSGANVLTF.

The genes are TRBV6-1 and TRBJ2-7; D remains ambiguous. V lost 7 bases, J lost 4 bases, and 17 bases lay in between. There are 14 residues in the CDR3. CDR1 and CDR2 (germline): MNHNS, SASEGT. The CDR3 DNA is TGTGCCAGCACCACGGACCCATTCCTATACGAGCAGTACTTC. Translation: CASTTDPFLYEQYF.

This chain connects TRBV4-1 to TRBJ2-7; D is undetermined. CDR1 and CDR2 (germline): MGHRA, YSYEKL. The CDR3 is 16 residues long. Trimming took off 0 bases at V and 2 bases at J, with 14 bases between the two ends. CDR3 nucleotides: TGCGCCAGCAGCCAAGACACGGTAGAAAAGACCTACGAGCAGTACTTC. This gives the protein CASSQDTVEKTYEQYF.

This chain joins TRBV10-3 and TRBJ2-7; D possibly corresponds to TRBD2 (7 bases). Germline CDR1 is ENHRY and CDR2 is SYGVKD. This CDR3 is 15 amino acids long. Deletions cut 6 bases from V and 2 bases from J, with 17 bases between. CDR3 residues: CAISSGGGLTYEQYF. In nucleotides, the CDR3 is TGTGCCATCAGCTCGGGGGGCGGCTTAACCTACGAGCAGTACTTC.

This clonotype has more than one count but fewer than ten. This chain connects TRBV15 to TRBJ2-3, with D perhaps matching TRBD2 (6 bases). V was shortened by 0 bases and J by 2 bases, with 18 bases between the two germline ends. Germline values: CDR1 LNHNV, CDR2 YYDKDF (reference sequence). The CDR3 runs to 18 residues. DNA of the CDR3: TGTGCCACCAGCAGAGACTACGGGCGGGAATCTCACACAGATACGCAGTATTTT. This gives the protein CATSRDYGRESHTDTQYF.

This clonotype was counted a few times. V and J are TRBV6-5 and TRBJ1-2; D remains unclear. Looked up from germline, CDR1 is MNHEY and CDR2 is SVGAGI. The CDR3 totals 17 residues. V lost 2 bases and J lost 0, with 16 bases in between. The CDR3 bases are TGTGCCAGCAGTTACGGCCCCGGATTAGATCCTAACTATGGCTACACCTTC. This codes for CASSYGPGLDPNYGYTF.

This chain links TRBV11-1 with TRBJ2-5; D is uncertain. There are 15 residues in the CDR3. CDR1 is SGHAT, CDR2 FQDESV, per germline (reference sequence). V lost 5 bases and J lost 5, with 18 bases in between. The CDR3 loop reads CASSSGMALGETQYF. CDR3 bases: TGTGCCAGCAGCAGTGGGATGGCCTTAGGGGAGACCCAGTACTTC. The full variable domain, in which reference TRBV11-1 and TRBJ2-5 provide the parts outside the CDR3, is EAEVAQSPRYKITEKSQAVAFWCDPISGHATLYWYRQILGQGPELLVQFQDESVVDDSQLPKDRFSAERLKGVDSTLKIQPAELGDSAMYLCASSSGMALGETQYFGPGTRLLVL.